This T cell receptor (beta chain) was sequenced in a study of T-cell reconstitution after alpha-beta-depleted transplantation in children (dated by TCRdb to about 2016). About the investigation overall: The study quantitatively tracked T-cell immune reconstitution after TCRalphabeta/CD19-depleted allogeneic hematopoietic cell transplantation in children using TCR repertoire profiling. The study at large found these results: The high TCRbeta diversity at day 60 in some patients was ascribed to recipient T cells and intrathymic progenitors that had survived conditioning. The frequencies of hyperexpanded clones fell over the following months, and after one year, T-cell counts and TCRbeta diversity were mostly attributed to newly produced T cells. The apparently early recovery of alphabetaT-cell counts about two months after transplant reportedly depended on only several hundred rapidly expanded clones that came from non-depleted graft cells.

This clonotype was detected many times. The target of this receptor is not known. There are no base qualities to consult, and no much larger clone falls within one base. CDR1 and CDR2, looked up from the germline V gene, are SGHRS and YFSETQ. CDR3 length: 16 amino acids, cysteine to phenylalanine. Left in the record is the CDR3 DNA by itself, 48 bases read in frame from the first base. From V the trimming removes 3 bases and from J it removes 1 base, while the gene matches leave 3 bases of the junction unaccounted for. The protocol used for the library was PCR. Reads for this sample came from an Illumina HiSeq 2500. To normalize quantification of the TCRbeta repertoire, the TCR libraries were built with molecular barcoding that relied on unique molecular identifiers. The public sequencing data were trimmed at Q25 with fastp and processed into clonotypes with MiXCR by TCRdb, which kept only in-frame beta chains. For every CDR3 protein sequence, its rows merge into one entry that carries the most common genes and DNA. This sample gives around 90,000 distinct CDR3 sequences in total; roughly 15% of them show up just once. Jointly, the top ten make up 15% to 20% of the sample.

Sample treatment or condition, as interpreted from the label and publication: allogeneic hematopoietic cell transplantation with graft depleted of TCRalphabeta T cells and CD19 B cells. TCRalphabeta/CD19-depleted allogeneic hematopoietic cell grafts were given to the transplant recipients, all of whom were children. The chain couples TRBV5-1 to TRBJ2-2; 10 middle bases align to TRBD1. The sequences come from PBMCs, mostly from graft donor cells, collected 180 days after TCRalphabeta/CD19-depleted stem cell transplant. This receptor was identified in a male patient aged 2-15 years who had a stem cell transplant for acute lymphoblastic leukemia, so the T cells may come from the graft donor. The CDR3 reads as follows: CASSSDRGGNTGELFF. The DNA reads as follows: TGCGCCAGCAGCTCGGACAGGGGGGGGAACACCGGGGAGCTGTTTTTT. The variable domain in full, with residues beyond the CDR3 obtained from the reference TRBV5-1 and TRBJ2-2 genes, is KAGVTQTPRYLIKTRGQQVTLSCSPISGHRSVSWYQQTPGQGLQFLFEYFSETQRNKGNFPGRFSGRQFSNSRSEMNVSTLELGDSALYLCASSSDRGGNTGELFFGEGSRLTVL.